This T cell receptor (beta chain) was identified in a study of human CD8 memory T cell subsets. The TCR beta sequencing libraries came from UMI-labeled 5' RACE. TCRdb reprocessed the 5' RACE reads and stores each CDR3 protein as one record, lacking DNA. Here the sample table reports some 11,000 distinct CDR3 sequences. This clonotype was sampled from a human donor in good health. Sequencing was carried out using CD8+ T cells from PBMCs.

CDR3 protein: CASSFVDRTWDSPLHF. V is TRBV28 and J is TRBJ1-6; the TRBD1 assignment by TCRdb is unverifiable without DNA. Germline loops: CDR1 MDHEN, CDR2 SYDVKM. The CDR3 runs 16 residues.